A selection of T cell receptor beta chains follows, all from one sample in a study of cytomegalovirus exposure and HLA in healthy donors. Clones were read by immunoSEQ multiplex PCR, and TCRdb kept only the in-frame ones, dropping some. Its listing shows some 130,000 clones. Material: PBMCs. The origin of the receptors is a woman between 55 and 75 years old in good health and CMV-seronegative. CDR3s include the opening cysteine and the closing phenylalanine or tryptophan.

TRBV5-1	TRBJ1-6	CASSPRVAGSPLHF
TRBV25-1	TRBJ1-6	CASSESGASSYNSPLHF
TRBV5-1	TRBJ1-2	CASSLGGQGPGYTF
TRBV5-1	TRBJ2-6	CASSPDMGGGSGANVLTF
TRBV7-6	TRBJ2-5	CASSLTTRRGVRLETQYF
TRBV11-2	TRBJ2-1	CASSRERGGVHEQFF
TRBV6-1	TRBJ1-5	CASSELSLATGYSNQPQHF
TRBV5-1	TRBJ1-4	CASSSARGREEKLFF
TRBV30	TRBJ2-7	CAWSVLQVAYEQYF
TRBV28	TRBJ2-7	CASSPPPKVSGPYSYEQYF
TRBV30	TRBJ1-5	CAWSAGQINQPQHF
TRBV7-8	TRBJ2-7	CASSLVGGAISYEQYF
TRBV9	TRBJ2-2	CASRPGPNGELFF
TRBV2	TRBJ1-5	CASSQQGQVQPQHF
TRBV15	TRBJ2-3	CATSRVRGGSDTQYF
TRBV5-1	TRBJ1-1	CASSFGQGAAEAFF
TRBV11-2	TRBJ2-4	CASSPVRAQGLAKNIQYF
TRBV19	TRBJ1-4	CASTQGGEKLFF
TRBV4-1	TRBJ2-7	CASSQGLIMYEQYF
TRBV27	TRBJ2-7	CASSLTRGTEQYF
TRBV29-1	TRBJ1-1	CSVDSNTEAFF
TRBV19	TRBJ2-7	CASTPKTFGHEQYF
TRBV27	TRBJ2-7	CASSLGQGRYEQYF
TRBV11-1	TRBJ2-1	CASRFGGRIVNEQFF
TRBV27	TRBJ1-5	CASSLNRLGNQPQHF
TRBV6-6	TRBJ1-1	CASSRDSLNTEAFF
TRBV19	TRBJ2-1	CASRSSGWNEQFF
TRBV7-9	TRBJ2-1	CASKEAGASNEQFF
TRBV6-6	TRBJ2-3	CASSPVTDTQYF
TRBV7-2	TRBJ2-1	CASSLPSFNEQFF
TRBV19	TRBJ1-2	CASSIGTDYGYTF
TRBV15	TRBJ1-2	CATSGTGYGYTF
TRBV7-9	TRBJ2-4	CASSVGGQQKNIQYF
TRBV28	TRBJ2-7	CASSSPRGQETYEQYF
TRBV6-5	TRBJ2-7	CASNAGPGSSNEQYF
TRBV28	TRBJ1-1	CASSPAWDRGDNTEAFF
TRBV6-1	TRBJ2-7	CASSEALRGIEQYF
TRBV5-1	TRBJ2-1	CATAGAGNEQFF
TRBV19	TRBJ2-4	CASSWQGHIQYF
TRBV19	TRBJ2-5	CASSIVGSETQYF
TRBV2	TRBJ1-5	CASIPGQGGQPQHF
TRBV5-1	TRBJ2-3	CASSFLAGSDTQYF
TRBV28	TRBJ1-4	CASSSLTGDGLTNEKLFF
TRBV6-1	TRBJ2-7	CASREASNYEQYF
TRBV2	TRBJ1-1	CASKGEGREKAFF
TRBV6-1	TRBJ1-2	CAIATSGTGFRYTF
TRBV6-6	TRBJ2-7	CASSSPTRSSYEQYF
TRBV15	TRBJ2-3	CATSRRVTHTDTQYF
TRBV5-1	TRBJ2-7	CASSFGQGRYEQYF
TRBV29-1	TRBJ2-5	CSVAVWQETQYF
TRBV6-5	TRBJ1-4	CASRPVRVLNEKLFF
TRBV9	TRBJ2-7	CASSVADSRSYEQYF
TRBV10-1	TRBJ1-4	CASSEKPGQGCEKLFF
TRBV7-9	TRBJ2-5	CASSLARGTHQETQYF